The source of this T cell receptor (beta chain) is a study of CD8 T cells in ankylosing spondylitis. One entry per CDR3 protein, called by TCRdb with MiXCR from the 5' RACE reads. Of 200,000 to 300,000 distinct CDR3 sequences listed, more than 9% were seen once; the top ten hold around 2.6%. The CDR3 length is 14 residues. Overall study findings and caveats: Reportedly, significant enrichment of disease-linked clones occurred in matched ankylosing spondylitis synovial fluid.

There are many counts of this clonotype. Its cognate antigen is unknown. The receptor's source is a male donor with ankylosing spondylitis or in good health (not recorded which). The sequencing input was blood, either unsorted or a sorted T cell fraction (not recorded which). The rearrangement joins TRBV21-1 to TRBJ2-2; the D call in the table, TRBD2, was not verified against the DNA. TRBV21-1 is termed a pseudogene. CDR3 in amino acids: CASSKPPLAGELFF. CDR3 DNA: TGTGCCAGCAGCAAACCTCCACTTGCCGGGGAGCTGTTTTTT.